The sequence of this T cell receptor beta chain was determined in a study of somatic mutations in cytotoxic T cells in rheumatoid arthritis. For the study at large: Flow sorting yielded some V beta antibody-stained T-cell populations at nearly 100% purity, among them V beta1+ cells sequenced for TCRB.

The CDR3 covers 17 residues. Germline V lookup: CDR1 SGDLS, CDR2 YYNGEE. The ends lost 3 bases at V and 2 bases at J; junction bases unmatched: 6. Some clones are missing from TCRdb's copy, which holds only in-frame ones; the method was immunoSEQ multiplex PCR. In the table there are 9,500 to 15,000 clones, less than 90% of which are singletons. The study's findings and limits: The largest CD8+ clone made up over 20% of CD8+ cells in 8 of 65 patients.

A note on this clone: As yet, its antigen is unknown.

This sequence originates from a woman aged 55-75 years in good health. J is TRBJ2-2 and V is TRBV9; 11 bases align to TRBD2. The material sequenced was CD8+ T cells sorted from blood. The DNA of the CDR3 is TGTGCCAGCAGCGCAAGGCTAGCGGGGGGTAACACCGGGGAGCTGTTTTTT. Translated: CASSARLAGGNTGELFF.